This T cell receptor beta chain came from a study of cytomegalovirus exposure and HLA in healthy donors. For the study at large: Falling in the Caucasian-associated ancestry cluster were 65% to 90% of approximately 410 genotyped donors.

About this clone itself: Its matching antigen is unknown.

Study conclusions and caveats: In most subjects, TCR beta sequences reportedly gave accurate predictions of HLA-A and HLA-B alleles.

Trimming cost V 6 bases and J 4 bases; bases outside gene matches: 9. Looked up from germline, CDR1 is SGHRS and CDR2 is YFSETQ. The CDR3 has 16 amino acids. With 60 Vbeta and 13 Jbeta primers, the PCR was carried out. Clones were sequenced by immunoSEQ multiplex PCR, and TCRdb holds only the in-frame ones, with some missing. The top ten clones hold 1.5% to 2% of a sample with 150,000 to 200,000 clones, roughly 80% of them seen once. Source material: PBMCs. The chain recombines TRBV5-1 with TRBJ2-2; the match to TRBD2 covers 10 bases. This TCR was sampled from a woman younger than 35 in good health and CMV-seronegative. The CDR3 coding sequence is TGCGCCAGCAAGTCTGCTAGCGGGAGTGGCACCGGGGAGCTGTTTTTT. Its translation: CASKSASGSGTGELFF.